Listed below are T cell receptor beta chains from one sample, sequenced in a study of T cells in Graves' hyperthyroidism and ophthalmopathy. TCRdb fed the multiplex PCR reads into MiXCR, producing one record per CDR3 protein. The repertoire consists of 310,000 or so distinct CDR3 sequences, with about a sixth occurring once and the leading ten covering about 50%. The sequenced material came from blood. The receptor set was obtained from a woman aged 60 to 75 with Graves' ophthalmopathy. The CDR3 runs from the conserved cysteine through the conserved F or W. A D gene is named only where the DNA matches it firmly. Clone size, where shown, is once, few, many, or a class for clones that have expanded.

many | NA | TRBJ2-2 | TRBV28 | CASSPPPANTGELFF | TGTGCCAGCAGTCCCCCCCCCGCGAACACCGGGGAGCTGTTTTTT
many | NA | TRBJ1-1 | TRBV27 | CASSSPPLTEAFF | TGTGCCAGCAGTTCCCCCCCGCTAACTGAAGCTTTCTTT
many | NA | TRBJ1-1 | TRBV6-1 | CASTTGGLNTEAFF | TGTGCCAGTACCACGGGGGGTCTGAACACTGAAGCTTTCTTT
NA | NA | TRBJ2-4 | TRBV4-3 | CASSLTMGFRNIQYF | TGCGCCAGCAGCCTAACTATGGGGTTTCGAAACATTCAGTACTTC
many | NA | TRBJ2-1 | TRBV6-5 | CASSYSSGSYNEQFF | TGTGCCAGCAGTTACTCGAGCGGCTCCTACAATGAGCAGTTCTTC
NA | NA | TRBJ2-1 | TRBV19 | CASRLDGGRLGYNEQFF | TGTGCCAGTAGATTGGATGGGGGCCGTCTTGGATACAATGAGCAGTTCTTC
many | TRBD1 | TRBJ1-2 | TRBV12-3/TRBV12-4 | CASSETGQGTNYGYTF | TGTGCCAGCAGTGAGACGGGACAGGGCACGAACTATGGCTACACCTTC
many | NA | TRBJ1-2 | TRBV11-2 | CASSLSGTGYTF | TGTGCCAGCAGCTTATCAGGGACTGGCTACACCTTC
many | NA | TRBJ2-7 | TRBV18 | CASSPPFGYEQYF | TGTGCCAGCTCACCCCCGTTCGGCTACGAGCAGTACTTC
many | NA | TRBJ1-5 | TRBV3-1 | CASSQGSNNQPQHF | TGTGCCAGCAGCCAGGGATCCAATAATCAGCCCCAGCATTTT
NA | TRBD1 | TRBJ1-1 | TRBV20-1 | CSARDKAGGLFEAFF | TGCAGTGCTAGAGATAAGGCAGGGGGCCTTTTTGAAGCTTTCTTT
few | TRBD1 | TRBJ2-2 | TRBV5-4 | CASSPRGRTTGELFF | TGTGCCAGCAGCCCCAGGGGGCGGACCACCGGGGAGCTGTTTTTT
many | NA | TRBJ2-3 | TRBV7-3 | CASSPTVGTDTQYF | TGTGCCAGCAGCCCTACGGTGGGGACAGATACGCAGTATTTT
NA | NA | TRBJ2-7 | TRBV19 | CASSPGLGNEQYF | TGTGCCAGTAGTCCGGGACTGGGGAACGAGCAGTACTTC
NA | TRBD2 | TRBJ2-5 | TRBV9 | CASSIGTSGEGETQYF | TGTGCCAGCAGCATCGGGACTAGCGGGGAGGGAGAGACCCAGTACTTC
many | TRBD1 | TRBJ1-1 | TRBV5-1 | CASSLGQASTEAFF | TGCGCCAGCAGCTTAGGACAGGCCAGCACTGAAGCTTTCTTT
many | TRBD2 | TRBJ2-5 | TRBV27 | CASSLKLAEIQETQYF | TGTGCCAGCAGTTTAAAGCTAGCGGAGATCCAAGAGACCCAGTACTTC
many | TRBD1 | TRBJ2-7 | TRBV27 | CASSLDRARFYEQYF | TGTGCCAGCAGTCTGGACAGGGCACGGTTCTACGAGCAGTACTTC
many | TRBD1 | TRBJ1-1 | TRBV7-9 | CASSATTGGTEAFF | TGTGCCAGCAGCGCCACCACAGGGGGCACTGAAGCTTTCTTT
NA | NA | TRBJ1-4 | TRBV3-1 | CASSHGRAGLNEKLFF | TGTGCCAGCAGCCACGGGCGTGCGGGGTTAAATGAAAAACTGTTTTTT
many | NA | TRBJ1-2 | TRBV29-1 | CSVGRGDYGYTF | TGCAGCGTTGGGCGGGGTGACTATGGCTACACCTTC
NA | TRBD2 | TRBJ2-1 | TRBV20-1 | CSGKDSGRAMNEQFF | TGCAGTGGGAAAGATAGCGGGAGGGCCATGAATGAGCAGTTCTTC
few | NA | TRBJ2-5 | TRBV5-6 | CASSLPPGLGETQYF | TGTGCCAGCAGCTTACCTCCCGGTCTAGGGGAGACCCAGTACTTC
many | NA | TRBJ2-5 | TRBV7-3 | CASSLQGGSQETQYF | TGTGCCAGCAGCCTCCAAGGGGGGTCTCAAGAGACCCAGTACTTC
NA | NA | TRBJ1-2 | TRBV20-1 | CSAPDRTNYGYTF | TGCAGTGCGCCCGACAGAACTAACTATGGCTACACCTTC
many | TRBD1 | TRBJ2-7 | TRBV5-1 | CASSSDRGRLEQYF | TGCGCCAGCAGCTCGGACAGGGGGCGCCTCGAGCAGTACTTC
few | NA | TRBJ1-2 | TRBV5-6 | CASSLAGRGANYGYTF | TGTGCCAGCAGCTTGGCGGGACGGGGAGCTAACTATGGCTACACCTTC
many | TRBD1 | TRBJ1-1 | TRBV7-2 | CASSTQGARNTEAFF | TGTGCCAGCAGCACGCAGGGGGCGAGGAACACTGAAGCTTTCTTT
many | NA | TRBJ1-3 | TRBV18 | CASSPGTTGSGNTIYF | TGTGCCAGCTCACCTGGGACCACGGGCTCTGGAAACACCATATATTTT
many | NA | TRBJ1-2 | TRBV5-1 | CASSLAAVDGYTF | TGCGCCAGCAGCTTGGCCGCCGTCGATGGCTACACCTTC
many | NA | TRBJ2-1 | TRBV7-2 | CASSTAAYNEQFF | TGTGCCAGCAGCACAGCCGCATACAATGAGCAGTTCTTC
few | TRBD1 | TRBJ2-7 | TRBV27 | CASSLSTGFLYEQYF | TGTGCCAGCAGTTTATCGACAGGGTTTCTATACGAGCAGTACTTC
many | NA | TRBJ2-3 | TRBV15 | CATSRGGVGTDTQYF | TGTGCCACCAGCAGAGGCGGGGTGGGCACAGATACGCAGTATTTT
few | TRBD1 | TRBJ2-7 | TRBV11-3 | CASSLGTGGSQREQYF | TGTGCCAGCAGCCTCGGGACAGGGGGCTCTCAGAGGGAGCAGTACTTC
many | NA | TRBJ1-1 | TRBV7-2 | CASSSGEDGEAFF | TGTGCCAGCAGCTCTGGAGAGGACGGTGAAGCTTTCTTT
NA | NA | TRBJ1-2 | TRBV19 | CASSPGLYYTF | TGTGCCAGTAGTCCGGGCCTATACTACACCTTC
many | NA | TRBJ2-3 | TRBV7-2 | CASSPQRDTQYF | TGTGCCAGCAGCCCCCAGCGGGATACGCAGTATTTT
many | TRBD1 | TRBJ1-1 | TRBV30 | CAWSVGRTGILGTEAFF | TGTGCCTGGAGTGTGGGAAGGACAGGGATCTTAGGGACTGAAGCTTTCTTT
few | TRBD2 | TRBJ2-5 | TRBV20-1 | CSAIPGGGETQYF | TGCAGTGCTATTCCGGGGGGGGGGGAGACCCAGTACTTC
few | TRBD1 | TRBJ1-1 | TRBV19 | CATMASAGQGVGAFF | TGTGCCACCATGGCAAGCGCGGGACAGGGGGTCGGGGCTTTCTTT